One and the same sample provided the 2 T cell receptor beta chains below, sequenced in a study of cytomegalovirus exposure and HLA in healthy donors. The PCR ran on 60 Vbeta and 13 Jbeta primers. Assay: immunoSEQ multiplex PCR; the TCRdb copy retains only in-frame clones and omits some. The sample gives 90,000 to 120,000 clones, more than 70% of which show up once; roughly 2.1% is in the top ten. Sequenced input: PBMCs. The receptors shown here come from a man younger than 35 in good health and CMV-seronegative.

The chain combines TRBV7-2 with TRBJ1-2, with TRBD1 identical over 9 bases. The CDR3 extends over 14 amino acids. The J segment lost 6 bases and the V segment lost 5 bases, leaving 7 bases of the junction unmatched. Germline CDR1 and CDR2: SGHTA and FQGNSA. The CDR3 here is CASSPYRGLNGYTF. The CDR3 DNA is TGTGCCAGCAGCCCGTACAGGGGGCTGAATGGCTACACCTTC.

The chain is built from TRBV15 and TRBJ2-3; D perhaps matches TRBD1 (6 bases). Per germline, CDR1 LNHNV and CDR2 YYDKDF (reference sequence). The CDR3 is 14 residues long. The V end lost 1 base, the J end lost 6 bases, and 11 bases lay between the germline ends. CDR3: CATSRVGARDTQYF. Written as DNA, the CDR3 is TGTGCCACCAGCAGAGTGGGGGCCCGGGATACGCAGTATTTT. Drawing the rest from reference TRBV15 and TRBJ2-3, the complete variable domain is DAMVIQNPRYQVTQFGKPVTLSCSQTLNHNVMYWYQQKSSQAPKLLFHYYDKDFNNEADTPDNFQSRRPNTSFCFLDIRSPGLGDTAMYLCATSRVGARDTQYFGPGTRLTVL.